The 15 T cell receptor beta chains below all came from one sample that was sequenced in a study of PD-L1 blockade in urothelial cancer. Time point defined: peripheral blood 6 weeks after treatment start. Method: immunoSEQ multiplex PCR; TCRdb's copy keeps in-frame clones and lacks some. The top ten hold more than 12% of the sample, which has around 45,000 clones, about four fifths seen once. This specimen consisted of PBMCs, obtained around atezolizumab (anti-PD-L1) treatment. Receptors were obtained from a man aged 55-75 years with urothelial cancer.

This clone came up a few times. The gene calls are TRBV6-5 and TRBJ2-7; the match to TRBD1 covers 7 bases. The CDR3 spans 16 residues. Trimming at V came to 0 bases and at J to 2 bases, leaving 7 bases not matched to a gene. From germline, CDR1 is MNHEY and CDR2 SVGAGI. The CDR3 DNA reads TGTGCCAGCAGTTACTCGAGGGGGACAGATGCCTACGAGCAGTACTTC. Amino acids: CASSYSRGTDAYEQYF.

The V gene is TRBV11-1, the J gene TRBJ1-1; tentatively, D is TRBD1 (5 bases). Between the trimmed V and J ends, which lost 3 bases and 4 bases, there was a span of 15 bases. CDR1 SGHAT and CDR2 FQDESV come from the germline V gene (reference sequence). The CDR3 runs 15 residues. CDR3 sequence: CASSLFGVGGTEAFF. As DNA, the CDR3 is TGTGCCAGCAGCTTGTTCGGTGTCGGGGGCACTGAAGCTTTCTTT.

DNA for the CDR3: TGTGCCAGCAGTTTGCTACAGGGGGGTGAGCAGTTCTTC. This translates into CASSLLQGGEQFF. This sequence joins TRBV6-5 and TRBJ2-1; 8 bases agree with TRBD1. The germline V gene encodes CDR1 MNHEY and CDR2 SVGAGI. The CDR3 spans 13 residues. V was pared by 4 bases and J by 9 bases, with 5 bases of the junction left unmatched.

The gene calls are TRBV2 and TRBJ1-1, with TRBD1 as a possible D gene (5 bases). This CDR3 is 14 amino acids long. Germline CDR1 SNHLY, CDR2 FYNNEI. Between the trimmed V and J ends, which lost 8 bases and 4 bases, there was a span of 17 bases. The CDR3 DNA is TGTGCCAGCGACAAGGCAGGGCTGGCCACTGAAGCTTTCTTT. Residues: CASDKAGLATEAFF.

The chain carries TRBV2 and TRBJ1-4, with a tentative D call TRBD1 (6 bases). Germline CDR1 is SNHLY and CDR2 is FYNNEI. V dropped 3 bases and J dropped 7 bases, with 9 bases sitting between them. This CDR3 has 13 amino acids. The CDR3 reads CASSETQGEKLFF. CDR3 bases: TGTGCCAGCAGTGAGACACAGGGTGAAAAACTGTTTTTT.

This chain joins TRBV9 and TRBJ1-1; 9 bases line up with TRBD1. V shed 4 bases, J shed 5 bases, and the junction held 9 bases outside the gene matches. Germline CDR1 SGDLS, CDR2 YYNGEE. The CDR3 has 15 amino acids. CDR3 nucleotides: TGTGCCAGCAGCCCCCGAGGACAGGGGTGGACTGAAGCTTTCTTT. Protein product: CASSPRGQGWTEAFF.

V usage is TRBV7-2 and J usage is TRBJ2-3; possible D gene TRBD2, 6 bases. Germline V gene sequence: CDR1 SGHTA, CDR2 FQGNSA. This CDR3 region has 16 residues. V dropped 5 bases and J dropped 3 bases, with 18 bases sitting between them. CDR3 amino acids: CASSQRRGIGTDTQYF. The DNA for the CDR3 is TGTGCCAGCAGCCAAAGGCGCGGGATTGGGACAGATACGCAGTATTTT.

The V and J genes are TRBV11-2 and TRBJ2-7; no clear D. Trimming shortened V by 3 bases and J by 0 bases, and 3 bases separated the two germline ends. The germline V gene has CDR1 SGHAT and CDR2 FQNNGV. This CDR3 spans 12 amino acids. The CDR3 nucleotides are TGTGCCAGCAGCTTCATCTCCTACGAGCAGTACTTC. It yields the protein CASSFISYEQYF.

The CDR3 DNA follows: TGTGCCAGCAGTTTCCCCAGGGGGGGAGCGGGGGGGCCCCTCCACTTT. Protein sequence: CASSFPRGGAGGPLHF. The V and J genes are TRBV28 and TRBJ1-6; TRBD1 aligns across 7 bases. Losses at the gene ends were 3 bases for V and 13 bases for J; bases not matched to a gene: 15. This CDR3 region has 16 residues. Germline assignment: CDR1 MDHEN and CDR2 SYDVKM.

V and J are TRBV5-4 and TRBJ2-7, with 7 bases identical to TRBD1. V gave up 4 bases and J gave up 6 bases; unmatched junction bases: 10. Germline V gives CDR1 SGHNT, CDR2 YYREEE (reference sequence). The CDR3 loop spans 14 amino acids. The CDR3 sequence is CASSLNDRASEQYF. CDR3 coding DNA: TGTGCCAGCAGCCTTAACGACAGGGCTAGCGAGCAGTACTTC.

The rearrangement joins TRBV30 to TRBJ1-6, with D maybe TRBD1 (6 bases). CDR1 and CDR2 (germline): GTSNPN, SVGIG (reference sequence). V was cut by 1 base and J by 3 bases, with 10 bases left in between. The CDR3 loop spans 15 amino acids. The CDR3: CAWSGGQFYNSPLHF. The CDR3 nucleotides are TGTGCCTGGAGTGGGGGGCAGTTCTATAATTCACCCCTCCACTTT.

Judged by abundance, this clone is medium-sized. This chain joins TRBV19 and TRBJ2-1; perhaps TRBD2 as D (6 bases). V was clipped by 5 bases and J by 0 bases, with 8 bases between them. This CDR3 region has 14 residues. Per germline, CDR1 LNHDA and CDR2 SQIVND (reference sequence). CDR3 protein: CASSASVSYNEQFF. CDR3 sequence (DNA): TGTGCCAGTAGTGCTAGCGTCTCCTACAATGAGCAGTTCTTC.

The chain employs TRBV2 and TRBJ1-1, with unresolved D. The V gene's germline CDR1 is SNHLY and CDR2 FYNNEI. V was pared by 5 bases and J by 6 bases, with 16 bases between. This CDR3 spans 14 amino acids. The CDR3 bases are TGTGCCAGCAGTTTAGAGGGCGCGGGCCCTGAAGCTTTCTTT. As protein: CASSLEGAGPEAFF.

In DNA, the CDR3 is TGTGCCAGCAGTGGAGACAATCAGCCCCAGCATTTT. Amino acids: CASSGDNQPQHF. The chain employs TRBV25-1 and TRBJ1-5; D ambiguous. CDR1 is MGHDK and CDR2 is SYGVNS in the germline V gene. The CDR3 totals 12 residues. V lost 4 bases, J lost 3 bases, and 4 bases lay in between. The whole variable domain, remainder taken from reference TRBV25-1 and TRBJ1-5, is EADIYQTPRYLVIGTGKKITLECSQTMGHDKMYWYQQDPGMELHLIHYSYGVNSTEKGDLSSESTVSRIRTEHFPLTLESARPSHTSQYLCASSGDNQPQHFGDGTRLSIL.

This clone was recorded a few times. This rearrangement joins TRBV9 to TRBJ2-5; 13 nucleotides line up with TRBD2. Germline V gene data show CDR1 as SGDLS and CDR2 as YYNGEE. CDR3 length: 16 amino acids. V shed 3 bases, J shed 2 bases, and the junction held 4 bases outside the gene matches. The CDR3 sequence: CASSAGGLAGQETQYF. CDR3 in DNA: TGTGCCAGCAGCGCGGGGGGACTAGCGGGGCAAGAGACCCAGTACTTC.